This record concerns one T cell receptor (beta chain) sequence. The authors' processing: Amplification of reference gene primers was used by the study to estimate nucleated cell counts. Sequencing was performed with immunoSEQ multiplex PCR; in TCRdb, only in-frame clones are kept and a portion is missing. Clone size and the V and J calls come from that table; the DNA yielded D and trimming. The data show 95,000 to 100,000 clones, approximately 92% seen once. This sample stems from a study of blood T cell repertoires in COVID-19. This clonotype originated in a man over 45 with active COVID-19. The sample consisted of peripheral blood.

The CDR3 DNA reads as TGTGCCAGCAGCGTGACCCGAGGGGGTGGGGCCTTAAATGAGCAGTTCTTC. Residues: CASSVTRGGGALNEQFF. The V and J genes are TRBV9 and TRBJ2-1; D is perhaps TRBD1 (6 bases). The CDR3 is 17 residues long. V was trimmed by 2 bases and J by 7 bases, leaving 22 bases between them. CDR1 and CDR2 from the germline V gene are SGDLS and YYNGEE.